This T cell receptor beta chain was obtained from a study of cytomegalovirus exposure and HLA in healthy donors. The PCR contained 60 Vbeta and 13 Jbeta primers. Some clones are missing from TCRdb's copy, which holds only in-frame ones; the method was immunoSEQ multiplex PCR. The sample yields 150,000 to 200,000 clones, of which the top ten take up approximately 0.8%. In the case of this clone: Its antigen is undetermined.

Study-level findings and limits: HLA allele associations emerged for some 16,000 TCR beta sequences in a later analysis, at 0.05 false discovery rate.

Trimming cost V 6 bases and J 4 bases; bases outside gene matches: 9. This CDR3 comprises 15 residues. Germline CDR1 is SGHNT and CDR2 is YYREEE (reference sequence). V and J are TRBV5-4 and TRBJ2-1; 8 bases map to TRBD1. This clonotype was obtained from a woman aged 18-29 years in good health and CMV-seropositive. Sequences were obtained from PBMCs. The CDR3 region is CASNHAGGGYNEQFF. The CDR3 nucleotides read TGTGCCAGCAATCATGCAGGGGGCGGGTACAATGAGCAGTTCTTC.